What follows is one TCR beta chain and its context. Its antigen remains undetermined. The input lacks base qualities; no much larger clone sits a single base away. These data belong to a study of PD-1 blockade in classical Hodgkin lymphoma (dated by TCRdb to 2020 to 2021). A note on the overall study: To define a peripheral blood immune signature of response to PD-1 blockade in classical Hodgkin lymphoma, the study combined TCR beta sequencing with CyTOF. Points the paper makes about the study in general: Newly diagnosed patients were reported to have lower baseline TCR diversity than healthy donors, and relapsed/refractory patients were reported to have lower baseline TCR diversity still. The study covered only a single clinical trial cohort, and the causes of the repertoire differences, possibly disease activity or prior therapy, were still not defined.

The intended sense of this specimen's time point label: newly diagnosed, previously untreated cHL patient sample. A Miltenyi CD4+ T cell isolation kit was used for magnetic negative selection to purify CD4+ T cells from thawed PBMCs. PBMCs from patients with newly diagnosed, previously untreated classical Hodgkin lymphoma were sequenced as a comparison group for the relapsed/refractory trial patients. Peripheral blood was collected in 8 mL Vacutainer Cell Preparation Tubes, from which PBMCs were isolated by centrifugation and then cryopreserved. Purified CD4+ and CD8+ fractions were generated only in cases for which an additional PBMC sample was available. Magnetically labelled cells were depleted on LS columns in a quadroMACS separator, and the flow-through was collected as the purified fraction. The Qiagen DNeasy kit was used to extract genomic DNA both from unsorted PBMCs and from the negatively selected CD4+ and CD8+ fractions. Amplification of TCR beta CDR3 regions was done by immunoSEQ multiplex PCR with primers that anneal to V and J segments. A synthetic immune receptor repertoire was used to minimize amplification bias, and remaining bias was computationally removed after sequencing. Per the source publication's procedure: Custom Python scripts were used to quantify repertoire diversity as the Shannon entropy index. Unsorted, CD4+ and CD8+ repertoires were analyzed separately, except in combined analyses where CD4+ and CD8+ sequences were merged in silico. Drawn from immuneACCESS, this table holds only the in-frame rearrangements with V and J called that TCRdb kept. Clones are partly lost; checked studies trace under half to an unresolved V gene and leave the rest unexplained. The DNA gave D and trimming, while V, J and clone size come from that table. The table for this sample lists under 40,000 clones; 88% of them were counted only once. 1% to 1.5% of the sample goes to the ten largest clones.

Trimming at the junction amounts to 0 bases on V and 7 bases on J, and the germline ends lie 14 bases apart. Per the germline V gene, SGDLS is the CDR1 and YYNGEE is the CDR2. Reading from cysteine to phenylalanine, the CDR3 counts 14 amino acids. Only the CDR3 part of the read is kept: 42 bases, read in frame from the first base. The sample was CD4+ T cells from blood. The rearrangement joined TRBV9 to TRBJ2-7, with TRBD2 tentatively as D gene (6 bases match). The sequence was obtained from a human donor with classical Hodgkin lymphoma. The bases are TGTGCCAGCAGCGTAGACCCGGGAGCACGTGAGCAGTACTTC. This sequence encodes CASSVDPGAREQYF.